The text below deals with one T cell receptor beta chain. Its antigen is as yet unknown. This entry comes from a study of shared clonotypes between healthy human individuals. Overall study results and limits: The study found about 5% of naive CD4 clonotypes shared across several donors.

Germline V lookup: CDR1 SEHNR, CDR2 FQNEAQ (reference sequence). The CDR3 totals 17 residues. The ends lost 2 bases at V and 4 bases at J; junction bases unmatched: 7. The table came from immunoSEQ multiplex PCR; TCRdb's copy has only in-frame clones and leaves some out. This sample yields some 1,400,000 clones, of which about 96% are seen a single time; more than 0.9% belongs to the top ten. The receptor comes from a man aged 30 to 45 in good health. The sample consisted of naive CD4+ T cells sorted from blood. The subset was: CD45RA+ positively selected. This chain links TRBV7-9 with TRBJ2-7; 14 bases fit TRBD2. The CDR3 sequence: CASSLPIGLAGGYEQYF. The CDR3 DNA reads TGTGCCAGCAGCTTACCTATCGGACTAGCGGGAGGTTACGAGCAGTACTTC.